This is a list of T cell receptor beta chains from one sample in a study of blood T cell repertoires in COVID-19. Assay: immunoSEQ multiplex PCR; the TCRdb copy retains only in-frame clones and omits some. The table records around 200,000 clones, less than 90% of them present only once. Sequencing was performed on PBMCs or T cells enriched from blood (not recorded which). The receptors here all came from a woman in her 30s who had been exposed to COVID-19. Both conserved end residues are trimmed from each CDR3. Clone size is not always given. Where it is, it says once, few, many or a class for expanded clones.

>14|-|TRBJ2-2|TRBV3-1/TRBV3-2
ASSPQGPGRGGELF
>15|-|TRBJ2-1|TRBV21-1
ASKGQAISSSYNEQF
>13|-|TRBJ2-2|TRBV7-3
ASSLASPTTGELF
>13|-|TRBJ1-5|TRBV18
ASSPMDNPNQPQH
>10|few|TRBJ2-7|TRBV7-9
ASSFGSYEQY
>11|-|TRBJ1-2|TRBV5-1
ASSLDQSYGYT
>14|-|TRBJ2-7|TRBV11-3
ASRTGGPGRPGEQY
>9|-|TRBJ2-1|TRBV29-1
SGTGGSEQF
>13|-|TRBJ2-3|TRBV5-6
ASSRGQGASDTQY
>14|-|TRBJ1-1|TRBV3-1/TRBV3-2
ASSQDWQGWNTEAF
>13|-|TRBJ2-3|TRBV24-1
ATSAGLAIADTQY
>14|-|TRBJ1-5|TRBV19
ASSIATGRGNQPQH
>11|-|TRBJ2-3|TRBV6-5
ASSSGVADTQY
>12|-|TRBJ1-1|TRBV11-2
ASSVSLTNTEAF
>13|-|TRBJ1-1|TRBV2
ASTGGRTVNTEAF
>14|-|TRBJ2-7|TRBV7-6
ASSLVLAGAPYEQY
>12|-|TRBJ1-5|TRBV2
ASIKDREVQPQH
>10|-|TRBJ2-7|TRBV18
ASSQQGNEQY
>13|-|TRBJ2-1|TRBV10-1
ASSEVGTGYNEQF
>12|-|TRBJ1-1|TRBV2
ASSDGAQNTEAF
>11|-|TRBJ1-1|TRBV10-2
ASSEDLNTEAF
>13|-|TRBJ1-5|TRBV6-1
ASSEAWHTNQPQH
>11|-|TRBJ2-7|TRBV30
AWSVDISYEQY
>13|-|TRBJ1-4|TRBV5-4
ASSLGAATNEKLF
>12|-|TRBJ1-4|TRBV24-1
ATRTGATNEKLF
>17|-|TRBJ2-1|TRBV6-1
ASSEARFGGRARYNEQF
>10|few|TRBJ1-6|TRBV19
ASGQGNSPLH
>14|-|TRBJ2-3|TRBV10-2
ASSDRSGGAQDTQY
>13|-|TRBJ2-1|TRBV13
ASSLVLAGGNEQF
>14|-|TRBJ1-2|TRBV19
ASSIPGDRGDYGYT
>12|-|TRBJ1-1|TRBV5-1
ASSHLRGNTEAF
>13|-|TRBJ2-1|TRBV19
ASSGGLRTYNEQF
>13|-|TRBJ2-7|TRBV6-4
ASSPQGKLFYEQY
>13|-|TRBJ2-3|TRBV6-5
ASTPWGESTDTQY
>13|-|TRBJ1-1|TRBV11-2
ASSSRGQSLTEAF
>12|-|TRBJ2-7|TRBV11-3
ASSSGQGVGEQY
>12|-|TRBJ1-4|TRBV6-5
ASSYAGGDEKLF
>13|-|TRBJ2-5|TRBV27
ASSGYRGLQETQY
>16|-|TRBJ1-4|TRBV5-1
ASSLGFRGVPKYEKLF
>12|-|TRBJ1-2|TRBV19
ASSIFVEPYGYT
>13|-|TRBJ2-7|TRBV7-2
ASSLVSGNSYEQY
>13|-|TRBJ1-1|TRBV7-8
ASSLGVDRTTEAF
>13|-|TRBJ1-2|TRBV13
ASSEGPTGNYGYT
>12|-|TRBJ2-7|TRBV5-4
ASSLAGLAYEQY
>13|-|TRBJ1-5|TRBV7-2
ASSLGGEISQPQH
>16|-|TRBJ2-6|TRBV19
ASSQLRDRGSGANVLT
>13|-|TRBJ1-4|TRBV4-1
ASSPTETTNEKLF
>11|-|TRBJ1-1|TRBV30
AWSRQDYTEAF
>14|-|TRBJ1-6|TRBV11-2
ASSQTGGPYNSPLH
>12|once|TRBJ2-6|TRBV28
ASTISPQGNVLT
>14|-|TRBJ2-2|TRBV11-3
ASSHGGVRGTGELF